Presented here are 8 T cell receptor beta chains from one specimen sequenced in a study of shared clonotypes between healthy human individuals. Profiled with immunoSEQ multiplex PCR; TCRdb holds only in-frame clones, not every one. The table lists 2,500,000 or so clones, around 92% of them singletons. Sequencing input: naive CD4+ T cells from PBMCs. As to subset: CD45RA+ positively selected. The receptors originated from a man between 18 and 29 years old in good health. Some clones in this sample may be carry-over from other donors' samples.

The rearrangement uses TRBV4-1 and TRBJ1-4; no clear D. CDR1 and CDR2 (germline): MGHRA, YSYEKL. V was pared by 4 bases and J by 7 bases, with 10 bases between. The CDR3 sequence is 13 residues long. CDR3 protein: CASSRTLGEKLFF. DNA of the CDR3: TGCGCCAGCAGCCGGACTCTTGGTGAAAAACTGTTTTTT.

Concerning this clone itself: Other DNA sequences in this specimen translate into the identical CDR3. The chain recombines TRBV5-4 with TRBJ2-5; 7 bases fit TRBD2. J gave up 5 bases and V 4 bases, and 8 bases lay outside the gene matches. The length of the CDR3 is 14 residues. Per germline, CDR1 SGHNT and CDR2 YYREEE (reference sequence). The DNA of the CDR3 is TGTGCCAGCAGCCCGGGAGGAGGGCAGGAGACCCAGTACTTC. Its translation: CASSPGGGQETQYF. Full variable domain (missing parts from reference TRBV5-4 and TRBJ2-5): ETGVTQSPTHLIKTRGQQVTLRCSSQSGHNTVSWYQQALGQGPQFIFQYYREEENGRGNFPPRFSGLQFPNYSSELNVNALELDDSALYLCASSPGGGQETQYFGPGTRLLVL.

This clone is a singleton in its sample. The chain uses TRBV19 and TRBJ2-5; D possibly corresponds to TRBD2 (5 bases). V was cut by 4 bases and J by 4 bases, with 19 bases left in between. This CDR3 has 16 residues. Germline loops: CDR1 LNHDA, CDR2 SQIVND (reference sequence). CDR3 bases: TGTGCCAGTAGTACAGCCGGGGTCCCAACGCGAGAGACCCAGTACTTC. It encodes CASSTAGVPTRETQYF.

The J gene is TRBJ1-3, the V gene TRBV19; perhaps TRBD1 as D (6 bases). The CDR3 has 17 residues. Germline V gene sequence: CDR1 LNHDA, CDR2 SQIVND (reference sequence). The V gene lost 5 bases and the J gene lost 0 bases, with 17 bases spanning the gap. CDR3 in amino acids: CASSLLQGSLSGNTIYF. CDR3 in DNA: TGTGCCAGTAGTCTCTTACAGGGATCTCTCTCTGGAAACACCATATATTTT.

This clone occurred once. The chain uses TRBV7-9 and TRBJ2-1, with 12 positions matching TRBD2. CDR3 size: 13 residues. Germline V gives CDR1 SEHNR, CDR2 FQNEAQ (reference sequence). With V trimmed by 4 bases and J by 9 bases, 1 base remained unmatched. CDR3 in DNA: TGTGCCAGCAGCTCTAGCGGGAGGGCTGAGCAGTTCTTC. Protein product: CASSSSGRAEQFF.

The rearrangement links TRBV21-1 to TRBJ1-1; the table calls TRBD1, which could not be checked here. TRBV21-1 is reported as a pseudogene. The CDR3 covers 14 residues. Here the CDR3 reads CASSKRRGRTEAFF. CDR3 nucleotide sequence: TGTGCCAGCAGCAAAAGGAGGGGGCGCACTGAAGCTTTCTTT.

The chain carries TRBV2 and TRBJ2-5; TRBD2 matches at 10 bases. After removal of 11 bases from V and 5 bases from J, the junction contained 11 bases not matched to a gene. CDR3 length: 14 residues. The germline V gene has CDR1 SNHLY and CDR2 FYNNEI. The CDR3 DNA sequence: TGTGCCGTGAGCGGGAGGGTCCTGCGGGAGACCCAGTACTTC. It translates to CAVSGRVLRETQYF.

This clone was seen a single time. This chain joins TRBV30 and TRBJ2-1; 7 nucleotides agree with TRBD2. CDR1 is GTSNPN and CDR2 is SVGIG in the germline V gene (reference sequence). The trim removed 2 bases at V and 3 bases at J, leaving 4 bases unmatched. The CDR3 length is 14 residues. The CDR3 sequence is CAWSWTSLYNEQFF. DNA for the CDR3: TGTGCCTGGAGTTGGACTAGTCTCTACAATGAGCAGTTCTTC.